This T cell receptor beta chain came from a study of a mutant IDH1 vaccine in newly diagnosed glioma. Time point meaning: week 47, end of study. What each vaccine dose contained was 300 ug of mutant IDH1 20-mer peptide, accompanied by topical imiquimod. Measured with immunoSEQ multiplex PCR; TCRdb has only the in-frame clones, and not every one. The sample carries roughly 86,000 clones, approximately 80% recorded once. The V and J ends lost 3 bases and 0 bases respectively, with 16 bases between them. CDR1 and CDR2 (germline): LGHNA, YSLEER. This CDR3 is built from 17 residues. This clone showed up just a few times. The target antigen is unknown.

This TCR derives from a man aged 40-49 years with glioma. The chain carries TRBV4-3 and TRBJ2-3, with TRBD1 as a possible D gene (6 bases). This specimen consisted of PBMCs, obtained from a glioma patient whose treatment included an IDH1 peptide vaccine. CDR3 sequence: CASSQGPTGISTDTQYF. DNA of the CDR3: TGCGCCAGCAGCCAGGGACCCACAGGGATTAGCACAGATACGCAGTATTTT.